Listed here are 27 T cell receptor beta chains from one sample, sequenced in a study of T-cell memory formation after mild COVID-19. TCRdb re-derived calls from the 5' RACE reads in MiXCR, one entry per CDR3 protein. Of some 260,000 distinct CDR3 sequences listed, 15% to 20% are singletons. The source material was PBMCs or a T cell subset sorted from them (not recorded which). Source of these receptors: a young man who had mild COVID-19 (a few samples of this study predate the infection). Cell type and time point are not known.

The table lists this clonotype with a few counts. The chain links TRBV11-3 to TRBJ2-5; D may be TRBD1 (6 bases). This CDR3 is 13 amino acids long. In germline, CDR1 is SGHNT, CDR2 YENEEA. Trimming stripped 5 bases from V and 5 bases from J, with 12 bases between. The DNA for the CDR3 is TGTGCCAGCAGCACAGGGTCGGGCGAGACCCAGTACTTC. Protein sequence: CASSTGSGETQYF.

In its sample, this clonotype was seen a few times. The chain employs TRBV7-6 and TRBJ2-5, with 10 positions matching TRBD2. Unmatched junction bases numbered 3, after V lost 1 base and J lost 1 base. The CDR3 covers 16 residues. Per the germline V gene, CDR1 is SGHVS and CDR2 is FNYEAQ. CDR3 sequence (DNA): TGTGCCAGCAGCTTAGTGGCTAGCGGGAGCCAAGAGACCCAGTACTTC. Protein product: CASSLVASGSQETQYF.

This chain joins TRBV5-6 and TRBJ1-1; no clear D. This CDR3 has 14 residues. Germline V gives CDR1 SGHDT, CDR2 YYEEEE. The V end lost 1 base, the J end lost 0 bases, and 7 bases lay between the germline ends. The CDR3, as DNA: TGTGCCAGCAGCTTGTCTGTGATGAACACTGAAGCTTTCTTT. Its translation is CASSLSVMNTEAFF.

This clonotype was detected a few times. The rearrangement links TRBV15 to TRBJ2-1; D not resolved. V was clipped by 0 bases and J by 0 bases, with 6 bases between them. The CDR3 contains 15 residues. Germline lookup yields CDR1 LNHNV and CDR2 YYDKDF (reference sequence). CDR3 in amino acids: CATSREGGSYNEQFF. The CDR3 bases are TGTGCCACCAGCAGAGAGGGCGGCTCCTACAATGAGCAGTTCTTC.

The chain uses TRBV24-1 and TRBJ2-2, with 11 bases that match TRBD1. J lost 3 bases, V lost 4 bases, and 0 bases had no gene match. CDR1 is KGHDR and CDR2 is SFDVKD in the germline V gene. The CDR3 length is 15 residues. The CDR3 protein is CATSEGQGDTGELFF. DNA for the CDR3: TGTGCCACCAGTGAGGGACAGGGGGACACCGGGGAGCTGTTTTTT.

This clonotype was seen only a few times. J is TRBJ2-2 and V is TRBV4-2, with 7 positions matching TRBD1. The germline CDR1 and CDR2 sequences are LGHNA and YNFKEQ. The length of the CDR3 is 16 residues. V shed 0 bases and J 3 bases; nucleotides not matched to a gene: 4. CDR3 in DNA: TGTGCCAGCAGCCAAGAGGCACAGGGGTACACCGGGGAGCTGTTTTTT. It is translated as CASSQEAQGYTGELFF.

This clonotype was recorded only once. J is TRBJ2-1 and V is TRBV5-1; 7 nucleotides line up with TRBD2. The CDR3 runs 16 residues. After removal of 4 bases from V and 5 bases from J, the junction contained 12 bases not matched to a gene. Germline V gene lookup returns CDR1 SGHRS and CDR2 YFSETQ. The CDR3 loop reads CASSQPRTSPHNEQFF. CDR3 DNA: TGCGCCAGCAGCCAACCCCGGACTAGTCCCCACAATGAGCAGTTCTTC.

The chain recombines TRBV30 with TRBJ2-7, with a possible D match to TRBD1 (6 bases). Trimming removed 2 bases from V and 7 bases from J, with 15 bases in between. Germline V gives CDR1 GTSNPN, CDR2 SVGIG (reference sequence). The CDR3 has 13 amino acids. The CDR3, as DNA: TGTGCCTGGAGTTTCGACAGGAGGCGAGAGCAGTACTTC. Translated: CAWSFDRRREQYF.

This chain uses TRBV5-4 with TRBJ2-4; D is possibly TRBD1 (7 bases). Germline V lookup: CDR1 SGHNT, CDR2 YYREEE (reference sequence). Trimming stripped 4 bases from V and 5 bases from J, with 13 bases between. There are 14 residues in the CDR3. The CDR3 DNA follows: TGTGCCAGCAGCCGCGGGACAGAGCAAAACATTCAGTACTTC. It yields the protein CASSRGTEQNIQYF.

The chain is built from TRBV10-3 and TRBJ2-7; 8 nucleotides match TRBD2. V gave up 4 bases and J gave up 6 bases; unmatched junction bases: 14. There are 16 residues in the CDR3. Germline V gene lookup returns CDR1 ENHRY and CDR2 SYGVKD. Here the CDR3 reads CAISVQAGATLGEQYF. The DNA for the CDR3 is TGTGCCATCAGTGTCCAAGCGGGGGCGACTTTGGGCGAGCAGTACTTC.

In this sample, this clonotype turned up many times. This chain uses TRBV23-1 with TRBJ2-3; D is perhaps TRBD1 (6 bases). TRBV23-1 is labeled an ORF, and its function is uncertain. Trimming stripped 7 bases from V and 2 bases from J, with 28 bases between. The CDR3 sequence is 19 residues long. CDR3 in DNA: TGCGCCAGCACCTCCTTGATGGAGGAGTGGACAGTTTACACAGATACGCAGTATTTT. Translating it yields CASTSLMEEWTVYTDTQYF.

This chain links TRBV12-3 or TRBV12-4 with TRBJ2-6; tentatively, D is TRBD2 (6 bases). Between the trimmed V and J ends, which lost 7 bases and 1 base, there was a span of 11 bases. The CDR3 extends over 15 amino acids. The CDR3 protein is CASTPGESGANVLTF. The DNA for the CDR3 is TGTGCCAGCACCCCGGGGGAGTCTGGGGCCAACGTCCTGACTTTC.

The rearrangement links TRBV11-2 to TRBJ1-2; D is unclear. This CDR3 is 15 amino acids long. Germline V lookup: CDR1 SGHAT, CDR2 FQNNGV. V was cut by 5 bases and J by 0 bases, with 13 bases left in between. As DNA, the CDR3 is TGTGCCAGCAGCCCGCTACGGGGTTCTAACTATGGCTACACCTTC. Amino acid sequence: CASSPLRGSNYGYTF.

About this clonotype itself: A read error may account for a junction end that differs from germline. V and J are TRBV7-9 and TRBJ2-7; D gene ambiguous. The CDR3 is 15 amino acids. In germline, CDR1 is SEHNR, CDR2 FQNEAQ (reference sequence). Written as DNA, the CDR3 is TGTGCCAGCAGCCCACCCGGCGGCATCTCCTACGAGAAGTACTTC. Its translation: CASSPPGGISYEKYF.

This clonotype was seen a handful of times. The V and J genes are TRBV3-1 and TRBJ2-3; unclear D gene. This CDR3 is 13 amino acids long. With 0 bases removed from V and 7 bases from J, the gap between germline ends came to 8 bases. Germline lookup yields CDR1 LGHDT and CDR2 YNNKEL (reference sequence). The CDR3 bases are TGTGCCAGCAGCCAAGATATGGGAAATACGCAGTATTTT. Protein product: CASSQDMGNTQYF.

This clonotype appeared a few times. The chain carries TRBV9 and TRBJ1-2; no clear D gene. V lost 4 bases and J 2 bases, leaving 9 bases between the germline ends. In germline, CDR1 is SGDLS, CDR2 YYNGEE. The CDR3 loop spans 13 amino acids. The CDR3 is CASSPEGNYGYTF. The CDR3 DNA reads TGTGCCAGCAGCCCCGAAGGGAACTATGGCTACACCTTC.

The CDR3 spells CASSYQGNTEAFF. The CDR3 nucleotides are TGTGCCAGCAGTTACCAGGGAAACACTGAAGCTTTCTTT. V usage is TRBV6-5 and J usage is TRBJ1-1; a weak D match, TRBD1 (5 bases). The CDR3 runs to 13 residues. V dropped 2 bases and J dropped 2 bases, with 6 bases sitting between them. Germline values: CDR1 MNHEY, CDR2 SVGAGI.

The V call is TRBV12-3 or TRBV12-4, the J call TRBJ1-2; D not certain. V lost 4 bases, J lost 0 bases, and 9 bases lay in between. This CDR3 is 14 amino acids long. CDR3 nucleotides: TGTGCCAGCAGTTCGGGAGGATCTAACTATGGCTACACCTTC. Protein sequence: CASSSGGSNYGYTF.

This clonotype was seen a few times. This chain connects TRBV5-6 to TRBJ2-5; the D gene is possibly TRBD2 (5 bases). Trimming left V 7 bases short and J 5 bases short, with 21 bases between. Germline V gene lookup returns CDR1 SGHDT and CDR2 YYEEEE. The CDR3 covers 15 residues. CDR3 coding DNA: TGTGCCAGCTGGGAGACCCGGGCGGGCGGGGAGACCCAGTACTTC. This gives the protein CASWETRAGGETQYF.

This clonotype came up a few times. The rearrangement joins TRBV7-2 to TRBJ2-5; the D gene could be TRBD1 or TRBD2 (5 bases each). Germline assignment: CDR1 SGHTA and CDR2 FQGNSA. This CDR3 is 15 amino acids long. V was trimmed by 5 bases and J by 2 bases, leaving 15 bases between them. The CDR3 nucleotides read TGTGCCAGCAGCGCCCATGGGGGTGGGCAAGAGACCCAGTACTTC. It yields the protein CASSAHGGGQETQYF. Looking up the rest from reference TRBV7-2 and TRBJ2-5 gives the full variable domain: GAGVSQSPSNKVTEKGKDVELRCDPISGHTALYWYRQSLGQGLEFLIYFQGNSAPDKSGLPSDRFSAERTGGSVSTLTIQRTQQEDSAVYLCASSAHGGGQETQYFGPGTRLLVL.

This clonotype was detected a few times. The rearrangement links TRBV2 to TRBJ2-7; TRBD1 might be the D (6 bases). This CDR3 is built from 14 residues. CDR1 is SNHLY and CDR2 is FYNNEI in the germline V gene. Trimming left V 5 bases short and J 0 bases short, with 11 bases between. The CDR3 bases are TGTGCCAGCAGTTATACAGGGACCTCCTACGAGCAGTACTTC. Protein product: CASSYTGTSYEQYF.

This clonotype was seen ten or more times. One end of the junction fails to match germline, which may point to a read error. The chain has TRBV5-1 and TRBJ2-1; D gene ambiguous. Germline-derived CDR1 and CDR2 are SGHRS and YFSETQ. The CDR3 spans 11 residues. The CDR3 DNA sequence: TGCGCCAGCAGTTCCTCCAATGAGCAGTTCTTC. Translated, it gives CASSSSNEQFF. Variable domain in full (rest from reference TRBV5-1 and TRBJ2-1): KAGVTQTPRYLIKTRGQQVTLSCSPISGHRSVSWYQQTPGQGLQFLFEYFSETQRNKGNFPGRFSGRQFSNSRSEMNVSTLELGDSALYLCASSSSNEQFFGPGTRLTVL.

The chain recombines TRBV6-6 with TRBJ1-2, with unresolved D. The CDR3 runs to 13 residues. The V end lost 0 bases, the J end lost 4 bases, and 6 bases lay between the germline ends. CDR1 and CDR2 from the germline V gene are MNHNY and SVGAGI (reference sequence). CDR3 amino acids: CASSYSKAYGYTF. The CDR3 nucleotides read TGTGCCAGCAGTTACTCGAAGGCCTATGGCTACACCTTC.

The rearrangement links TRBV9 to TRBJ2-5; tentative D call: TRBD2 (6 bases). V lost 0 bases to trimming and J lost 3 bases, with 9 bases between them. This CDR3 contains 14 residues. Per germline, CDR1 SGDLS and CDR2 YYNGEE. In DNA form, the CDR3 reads TGTGCCAGCAGCGTAGGGGCGGGGAAAGAGACCCAGTACTTC. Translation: CASSVGAGKETQYF.

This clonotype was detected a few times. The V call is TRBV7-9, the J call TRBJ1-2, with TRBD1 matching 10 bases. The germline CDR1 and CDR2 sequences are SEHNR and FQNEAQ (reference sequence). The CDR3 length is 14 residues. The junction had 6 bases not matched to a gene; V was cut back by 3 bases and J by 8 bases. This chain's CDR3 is CASSLTGGQGGYTF. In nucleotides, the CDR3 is TGTGCCAGCAGCTTGACAGGGGGCCAGGGAGGCTACACCTTC.

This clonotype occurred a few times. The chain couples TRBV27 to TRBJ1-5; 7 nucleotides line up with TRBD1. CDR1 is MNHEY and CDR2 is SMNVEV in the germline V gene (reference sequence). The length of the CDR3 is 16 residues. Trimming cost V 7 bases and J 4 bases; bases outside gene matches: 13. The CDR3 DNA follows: TGTGCCAGCAAGCACCGTCCAGGACAGGATAATCAGCCCCAGCATTTT. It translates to CASKHRPGQDNQPQHF.

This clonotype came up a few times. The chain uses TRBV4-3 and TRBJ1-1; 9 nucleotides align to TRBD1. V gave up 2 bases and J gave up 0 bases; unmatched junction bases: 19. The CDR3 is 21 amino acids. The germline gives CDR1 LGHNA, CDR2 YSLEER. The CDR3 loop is CASSQSPGQGPRYRLNTEAFF. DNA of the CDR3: TGCGCCAGCAGCCAATCTCCGGGACAGGGTCCCAGATACCGACTGAACACTGAAGCTTTCTTT.